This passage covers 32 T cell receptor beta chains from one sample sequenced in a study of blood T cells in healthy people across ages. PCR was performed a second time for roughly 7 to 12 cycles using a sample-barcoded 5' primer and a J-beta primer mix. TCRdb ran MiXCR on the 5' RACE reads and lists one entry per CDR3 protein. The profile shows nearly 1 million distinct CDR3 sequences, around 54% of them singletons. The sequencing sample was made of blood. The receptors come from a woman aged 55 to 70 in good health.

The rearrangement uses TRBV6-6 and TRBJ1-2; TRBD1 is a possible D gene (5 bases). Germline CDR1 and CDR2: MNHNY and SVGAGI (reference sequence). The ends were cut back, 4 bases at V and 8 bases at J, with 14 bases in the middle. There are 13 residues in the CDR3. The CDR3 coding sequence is TGTGCCAGCAGTTTTTCGACAGCAACGGGCTACACCTTC. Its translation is CASSFSTATGYTF.

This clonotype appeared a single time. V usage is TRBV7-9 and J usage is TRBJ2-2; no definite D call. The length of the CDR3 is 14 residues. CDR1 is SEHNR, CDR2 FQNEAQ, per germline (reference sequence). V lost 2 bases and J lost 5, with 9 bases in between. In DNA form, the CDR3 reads TGTGCCAGCAGCTTAAATATCCGAACCGGGGAGCTGTTTTTT. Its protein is CASSLNIRTGELFF.

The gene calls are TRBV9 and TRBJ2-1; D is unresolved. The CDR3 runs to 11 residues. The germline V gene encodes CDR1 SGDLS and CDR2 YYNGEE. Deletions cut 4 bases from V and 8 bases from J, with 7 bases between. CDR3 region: CASSSGHEQFF. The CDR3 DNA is TGTGCCAGCAGCTCCGGGCATGAGCAGTTCTTC.

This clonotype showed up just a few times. CDR3 residues: CASSPDYNEQFF. CDR3 sequence (DNA): TGTGCCAGCAGCCCGGATTACAATGAGCAGTTCTTC. The chain has TRBV12-3 or TRBV12-4 and TRBJ2-1; D gene uncertain. V lost 6 bases, J lost 4 bases, and 7 bases lay in between. CDR3 length: 12 amino acids.

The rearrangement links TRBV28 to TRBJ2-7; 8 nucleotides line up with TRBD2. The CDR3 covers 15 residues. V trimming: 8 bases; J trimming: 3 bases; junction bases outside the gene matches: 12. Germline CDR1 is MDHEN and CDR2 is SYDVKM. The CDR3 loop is CASLEVETSDYEQYF. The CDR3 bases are TGTGCCAGCCTCGAAGTGGAGACTAGCGACTACGAGCAGTACTTC.

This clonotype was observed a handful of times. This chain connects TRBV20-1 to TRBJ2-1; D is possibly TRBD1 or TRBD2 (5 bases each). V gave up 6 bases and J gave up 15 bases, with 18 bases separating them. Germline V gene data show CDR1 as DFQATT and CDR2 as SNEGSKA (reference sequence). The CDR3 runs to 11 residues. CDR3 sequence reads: CSATEGTRMFF. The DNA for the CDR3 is TGCAGTGCCACCGAGGGGACGCGTATGTTCTTC.

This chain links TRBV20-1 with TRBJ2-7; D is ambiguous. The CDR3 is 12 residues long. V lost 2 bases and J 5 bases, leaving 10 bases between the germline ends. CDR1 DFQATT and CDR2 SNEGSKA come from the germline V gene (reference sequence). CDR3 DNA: TGCAGTGCTAGACTGCCCCCAAACGAGCAGTACTTC. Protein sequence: CSARLPPNEQYF.

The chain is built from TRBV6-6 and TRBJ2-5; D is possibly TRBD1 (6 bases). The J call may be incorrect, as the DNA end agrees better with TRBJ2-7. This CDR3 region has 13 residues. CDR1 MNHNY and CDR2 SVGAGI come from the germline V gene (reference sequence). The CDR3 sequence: CASSAWQGCEQYF. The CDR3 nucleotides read TGTGCCAGCAGTGCTTGGCAGGGGTGCGAGCAGTACTTC.

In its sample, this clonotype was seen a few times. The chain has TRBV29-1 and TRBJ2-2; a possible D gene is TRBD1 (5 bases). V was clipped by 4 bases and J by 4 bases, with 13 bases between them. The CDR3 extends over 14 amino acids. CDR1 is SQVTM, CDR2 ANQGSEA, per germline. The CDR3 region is CSVGTGQGTGELFF. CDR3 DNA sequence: TGCAGCGTTGGAACTGGGCAGGGCACCGGGGAGCTGTTTTTT.

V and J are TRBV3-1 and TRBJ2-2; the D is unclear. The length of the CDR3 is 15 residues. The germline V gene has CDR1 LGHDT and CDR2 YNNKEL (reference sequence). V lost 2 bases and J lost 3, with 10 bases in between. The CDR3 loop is CASSQWGSDTGELFF. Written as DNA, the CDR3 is TGTGCCAGCAGCCAATGGGGATCGGACACCGGGGAGCTGTTTTTT.

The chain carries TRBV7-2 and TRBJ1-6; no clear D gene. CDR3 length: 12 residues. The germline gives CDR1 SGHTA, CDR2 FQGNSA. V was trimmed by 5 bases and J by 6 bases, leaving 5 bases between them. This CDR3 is CASSQANSPLHF. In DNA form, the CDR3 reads TGTGCCAGCAGCCAAGCTAATTCACCCCTCCACTTT. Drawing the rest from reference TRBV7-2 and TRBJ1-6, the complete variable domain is GAGVSQSPSNKVTEKGKDVELRCDPISGHTALYWYRQSLGQGLEFLIYFQGNSAPDKSGLPSDRFSAERTGGSVSTLTIQRTQQEDSAVYLCASSQANSPLHFGNGTRLTVT.

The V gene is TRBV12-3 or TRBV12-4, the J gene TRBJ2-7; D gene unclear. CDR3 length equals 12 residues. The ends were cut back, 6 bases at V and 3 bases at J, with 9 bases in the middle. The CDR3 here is CASSWDLYEQYF. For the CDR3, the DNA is TGTGCCAGCAGCTGGGATCTCTACGAGCAGTACTTC.

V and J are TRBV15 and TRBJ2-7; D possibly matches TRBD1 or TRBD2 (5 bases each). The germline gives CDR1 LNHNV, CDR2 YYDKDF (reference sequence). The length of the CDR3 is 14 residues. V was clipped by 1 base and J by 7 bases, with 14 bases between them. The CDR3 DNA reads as TGTGCCACCAGCAGAGGAGGAACGGGGCGGGAGCAGTACTTC. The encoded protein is CATSRGGTGREQYF.

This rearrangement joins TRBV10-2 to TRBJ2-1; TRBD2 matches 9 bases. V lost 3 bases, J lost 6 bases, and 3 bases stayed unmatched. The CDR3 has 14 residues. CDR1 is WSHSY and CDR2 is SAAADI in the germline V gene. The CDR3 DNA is TGCGCCAGCAGTGAACCGGGACTAGCCAATGAGCAGTTCTTC. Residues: CASSEPGLANEQFF.

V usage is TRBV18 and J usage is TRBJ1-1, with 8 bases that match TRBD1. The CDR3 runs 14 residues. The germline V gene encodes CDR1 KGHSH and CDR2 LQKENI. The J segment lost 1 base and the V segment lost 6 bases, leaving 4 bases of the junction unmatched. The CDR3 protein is CASSDGQGNTEAFF. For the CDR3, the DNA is TGTGCCAGCTCGGACGGACAGGGGAACACTGAAGCTTTCTTT.

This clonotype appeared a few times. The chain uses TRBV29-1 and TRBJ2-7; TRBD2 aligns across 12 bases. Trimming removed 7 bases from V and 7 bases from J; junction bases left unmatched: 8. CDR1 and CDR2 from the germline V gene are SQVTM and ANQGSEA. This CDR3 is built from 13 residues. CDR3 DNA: TGCAGCGCTCTGACTAGCGGGAGTAGGGAGCAGTACTTC. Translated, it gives CSALTSGSREQYF.

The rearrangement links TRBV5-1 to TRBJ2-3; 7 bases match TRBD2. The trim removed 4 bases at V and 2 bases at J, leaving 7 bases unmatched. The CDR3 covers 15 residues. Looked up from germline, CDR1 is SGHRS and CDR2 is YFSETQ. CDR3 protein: CASSREGYFTDTQYF. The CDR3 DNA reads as TGCGCCAGCAGCAGGGAGGGGTACTTCACAGATACGCAGTATTTT. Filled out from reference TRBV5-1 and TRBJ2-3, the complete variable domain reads KAGVTQTPRYLIKTRGQQVTLSCSPISGHRSVSWYQQTPGQGLQFLFEYFSETQRNKGNFPGRFSGRQFSNSRSEMNVSTLELGDSALYLCASSREGYFTDTQYFGPGTRLTVL.

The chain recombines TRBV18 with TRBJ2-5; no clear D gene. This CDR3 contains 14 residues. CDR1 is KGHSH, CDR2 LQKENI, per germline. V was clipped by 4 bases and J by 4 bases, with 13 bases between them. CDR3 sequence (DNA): TGTGCCAGCTCACTCCGTTCTTCCCTAGAGACCCAGTACTTC. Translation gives CASSLRSSLETQYF.

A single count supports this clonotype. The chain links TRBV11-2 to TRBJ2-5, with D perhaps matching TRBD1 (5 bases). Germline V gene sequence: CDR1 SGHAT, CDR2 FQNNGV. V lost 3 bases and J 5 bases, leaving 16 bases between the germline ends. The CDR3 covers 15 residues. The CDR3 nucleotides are TGTGCCAGCAGCTTGGGGCCCCGATTGGCCGAGACCCAGTACTTC. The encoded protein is CASSLGPRLAETQYF.

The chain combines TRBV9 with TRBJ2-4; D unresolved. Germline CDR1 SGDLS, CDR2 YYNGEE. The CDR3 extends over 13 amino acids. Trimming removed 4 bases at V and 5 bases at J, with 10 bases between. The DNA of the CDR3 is TGTGCCAGCAGCTCACCCTACCAAAACATTCAGTACTTC. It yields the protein CASSSPYQNIQYF.

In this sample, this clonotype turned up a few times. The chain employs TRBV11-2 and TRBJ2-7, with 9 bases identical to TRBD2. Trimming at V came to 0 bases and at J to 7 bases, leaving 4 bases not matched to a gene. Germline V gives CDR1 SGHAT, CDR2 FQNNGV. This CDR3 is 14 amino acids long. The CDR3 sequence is CASSLELSGREQYF. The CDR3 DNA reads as TGTGCCAGCAGCTTAGAGCTCAGCGGGAGGGAGCAGTACTTC.

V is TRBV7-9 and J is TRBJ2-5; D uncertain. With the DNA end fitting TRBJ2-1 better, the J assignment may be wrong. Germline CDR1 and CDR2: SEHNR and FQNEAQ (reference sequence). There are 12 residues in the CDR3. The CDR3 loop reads CASSLEGETQFF. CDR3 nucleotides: TGTGCCAGCAGCTTAGAAGGAGAGACCCAGTTCTTC.

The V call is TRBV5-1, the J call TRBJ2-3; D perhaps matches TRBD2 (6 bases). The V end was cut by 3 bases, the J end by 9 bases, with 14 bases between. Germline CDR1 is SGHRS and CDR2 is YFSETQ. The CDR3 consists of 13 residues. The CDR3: CASSSLGSGTQYF. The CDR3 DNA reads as TGCGCCAGCAGCTCGTTGGGTAGCGGAACGCAGTATTTT.

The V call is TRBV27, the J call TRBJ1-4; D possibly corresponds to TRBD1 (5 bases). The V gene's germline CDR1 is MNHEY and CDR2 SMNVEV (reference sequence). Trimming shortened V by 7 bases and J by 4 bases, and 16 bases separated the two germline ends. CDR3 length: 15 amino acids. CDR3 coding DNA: TGTGCCAGCAAGACCGGGACGGTGATTAATGAAAAACTGTTTTTT. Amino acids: CASKTGTVINEKLFF.

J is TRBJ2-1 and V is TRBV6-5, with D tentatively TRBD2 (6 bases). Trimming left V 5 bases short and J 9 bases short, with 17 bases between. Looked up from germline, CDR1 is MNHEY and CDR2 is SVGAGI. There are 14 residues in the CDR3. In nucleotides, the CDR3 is TGTGCCAGCAGTCCGGGGGTGGGGTTGCCTGAGCAGTTCTTC. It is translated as CASSPGVGLPEQFF.

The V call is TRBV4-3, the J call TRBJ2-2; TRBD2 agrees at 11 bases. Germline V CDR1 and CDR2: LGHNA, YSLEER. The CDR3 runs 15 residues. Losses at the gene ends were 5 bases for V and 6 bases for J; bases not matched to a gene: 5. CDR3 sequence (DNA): TGCGCCAGCAGCTCGAGGACTAGCGGGCCCGGGGAGCTGTTTTTT. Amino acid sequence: CASSSRTSGPGELFF.

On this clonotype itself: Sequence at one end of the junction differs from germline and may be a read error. The CDR3 region has the DNA TGCGCCAGCAGCCAAGAATGGGCTAGCACAGGTACGCAGTATTTT. Encoded protein: CASSQEWASTGTQYF. The chain carries TRBV4-1 and TRBJ2-3; D possibly uses TRBD1 or TRBD2 (5 bases each). The CDR3 is made up of 15 amino acids. From germline, CDR1 is MGHRA and CDR2 YSYEKL.

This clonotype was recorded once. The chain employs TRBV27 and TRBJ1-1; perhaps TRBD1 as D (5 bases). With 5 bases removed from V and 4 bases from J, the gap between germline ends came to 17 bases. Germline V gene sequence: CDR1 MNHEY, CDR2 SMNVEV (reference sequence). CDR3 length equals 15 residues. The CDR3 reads CASSRYGGGSTEAFF. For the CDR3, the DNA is TGTGCCAGCAGTCGTTATGGGGGAGGCAGCACTGAAGCTTTCTTT.

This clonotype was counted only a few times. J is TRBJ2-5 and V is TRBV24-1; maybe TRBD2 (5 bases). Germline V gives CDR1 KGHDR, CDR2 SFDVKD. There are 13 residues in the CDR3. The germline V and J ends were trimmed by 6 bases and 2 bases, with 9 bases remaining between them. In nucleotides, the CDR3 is TGTGCCACCAGTAACGGGGTGCAAGAGACCCAGTACTTC. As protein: CATSNGVQETQYF.

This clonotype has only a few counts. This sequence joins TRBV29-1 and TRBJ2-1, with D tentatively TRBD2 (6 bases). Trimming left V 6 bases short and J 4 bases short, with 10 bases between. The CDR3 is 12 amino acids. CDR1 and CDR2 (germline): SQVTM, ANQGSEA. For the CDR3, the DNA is TGCAGCGTAGTTAGCGGATACAATGAGCAGTTCTTC. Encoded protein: CSVVSGYNEQFF.

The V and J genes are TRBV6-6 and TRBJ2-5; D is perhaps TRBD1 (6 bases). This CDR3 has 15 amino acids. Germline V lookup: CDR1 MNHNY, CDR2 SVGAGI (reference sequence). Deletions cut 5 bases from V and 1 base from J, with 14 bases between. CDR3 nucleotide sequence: TGTGCCAGCAGTACTGCGGACAGATCCCAAGAGACCCAGTACTTC. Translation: CASSTADRSQETQYF.

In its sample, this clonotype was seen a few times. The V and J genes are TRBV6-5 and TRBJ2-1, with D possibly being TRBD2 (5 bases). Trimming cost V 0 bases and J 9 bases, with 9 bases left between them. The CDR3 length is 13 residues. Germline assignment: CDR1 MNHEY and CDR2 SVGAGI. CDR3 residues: CASSYSPRGEQFF. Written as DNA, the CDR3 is TGTGCCAGCAGTTACTCCCCCCGGGGTGAGCAGTTCTTC.